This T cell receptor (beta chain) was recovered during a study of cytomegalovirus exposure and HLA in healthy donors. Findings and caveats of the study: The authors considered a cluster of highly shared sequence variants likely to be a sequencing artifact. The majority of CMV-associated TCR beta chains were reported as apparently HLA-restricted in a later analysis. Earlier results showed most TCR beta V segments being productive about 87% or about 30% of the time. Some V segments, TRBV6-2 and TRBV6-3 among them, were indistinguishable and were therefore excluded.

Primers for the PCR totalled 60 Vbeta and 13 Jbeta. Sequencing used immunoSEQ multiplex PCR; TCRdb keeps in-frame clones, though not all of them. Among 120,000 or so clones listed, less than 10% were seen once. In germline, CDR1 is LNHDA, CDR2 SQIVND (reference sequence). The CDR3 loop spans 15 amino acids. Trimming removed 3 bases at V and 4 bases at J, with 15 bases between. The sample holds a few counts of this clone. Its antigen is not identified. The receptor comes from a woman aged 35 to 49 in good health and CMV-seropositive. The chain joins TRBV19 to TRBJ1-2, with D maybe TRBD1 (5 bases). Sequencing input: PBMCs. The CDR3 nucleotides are TGTGCCAGTAGTATGGGTCCAGGGCCAGCCTATGGCTACACCTTC. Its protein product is CASSMGPGPAYGYTF.